This record covers a single T cell receptor (beta chain). The data stem from a study of blood T cell repertoires in COVID-19. About the study: Donors in the United States, Italy and Spain gave samples during acute or convalescent COVID-19.

Produced via immunoSEQ multiplex PCR; TCRdb's table is partial and in-frame only. In the table there are hundreds of thousands of clones, around four fifths of which are singletons. The sequence came from a woman aged 70-85 years with acute or convalescent COVID-19. The sequenced material came from peripheral blood.

In DNA form, the CDR3 reads TGTGCCATCAACCCAGGGGGAGGATGGTATGGCTACACCTTC. Translation gives CAINPGGGWYGYTF. The chain uses TRBV10-3 and TRBJ1-2, with 7 bases that match TRBD1. Germline V gives CDR1 ENHRY, CDR2 SYGVKD. The CDR3 is 14 amino acids. V lost 7 bases to trimming and J lost 5 bases; unmatched junction nucleotides: 10.